This T cell receptor beta chain emerged from a study of T cell responses to AZD1222 COVID-19 vaccine. CDR3 length: 17 residues. The germline gives CDR1 SGDLS, CDR2 YYNGEE. Trimming pared 0 bases from V and 10 bases from J, leaving 20 bases between. Sequencing was performed with immunoSEQ multiplex PCR; in TCRdb, only in-frame clones are kept and a portion is missing. Here the sample spans about 140,000 clones, approximately 90% being singletons. This receptor was identified in an adult in good health. The chain employs TRBV9 and TRBJ1-6; D gene ambiguous. Material: peripheral blood, obtained on day 0 of AZD1222 vaccination. CDR3 amino acids: CASSVVEKLLPGSPLHF. The CDR3 DNA reads TGTGCCAGCAGCGTAGTAGAAAAACTATTGCCGGGGTCACCCCTCCACTTT.